The clone carrying this T cell receptor beta chain has ten or more counts. Its matching antigen is unknown. This sample is part of a study of regulatory T cells in long-lasting Graves disease. Turning to the study itself: Less than 3 months of antithyroid drugs had been taken by newly diagnosed Graves' patients.

Building of the TCR beta libraries involved iRepertoire HTBI primers and Arm-PCR of CDR3 regions. TCRdb re-derived calls from the multiplex PCR reads in MiXCR, one entry per CDR3 protein. The sample consists of under 450,000 distinct CDR3 sequences, roughly 12% of them appearing once. The time point was: newly diagnosed GD, antithyroid drugs for less than 3 months. Construction of the TCR library relied on RNA isolated from PBMCs. The V and J ends lost 9 bases and 5 bases respectively, with 11 bases between them. Germline V lookup: CDR1 MNHNS, CDR2 SASEGT. This CDR3 contains 12 residues. Study conclusions and caveats: TCR diversity was lower in persistent Graves' patients (versus newly diagnosed ones).

These data were also reused for a study on T cells in Graves' hyperthyroidism and ophthalmopathy.

The sample was peripheral blood mononuclear cells (PBMCs), taken at new diagnosis, from a patient treated with antithyroid drugs. The receptor's source is a woman aged 18-35 years with Graves disease. This sequence joins TRBV6-1 and TRBJ2-1; a possible D gene is TRBD2 (7 bases). CDR3 region: CASGGGNNEQFF. The CDR3 DNA is TGTGCCAGTGGCGGGGGCAACAATGAGCAGTTCTTC.